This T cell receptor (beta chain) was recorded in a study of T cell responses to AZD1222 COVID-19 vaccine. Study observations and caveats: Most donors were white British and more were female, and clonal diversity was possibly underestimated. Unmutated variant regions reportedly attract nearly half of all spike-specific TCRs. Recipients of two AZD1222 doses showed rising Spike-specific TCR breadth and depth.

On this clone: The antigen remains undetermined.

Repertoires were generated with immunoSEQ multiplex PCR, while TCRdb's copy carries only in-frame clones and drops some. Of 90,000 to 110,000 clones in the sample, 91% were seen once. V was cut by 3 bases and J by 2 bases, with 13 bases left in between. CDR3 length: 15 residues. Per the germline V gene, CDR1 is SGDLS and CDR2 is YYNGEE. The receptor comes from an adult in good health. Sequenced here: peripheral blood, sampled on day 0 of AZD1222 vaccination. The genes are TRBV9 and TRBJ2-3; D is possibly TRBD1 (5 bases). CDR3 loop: CASSGASGFTDTQYF. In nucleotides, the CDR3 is TGTGCCAGCAGCGGAGCCTCAGGGTTCACAGATACGCAGTATTTT. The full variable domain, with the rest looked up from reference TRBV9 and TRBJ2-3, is DSGVTQTPKHLITATGQRVTLRCSPRSGDLSVYWYQQSLDQGLQFLIQYYNGEERAKGNILERFSAQQFPDLHSELNLSSLELGDSALYFCASSGASGFTDTQYFGPGTRLTVL.